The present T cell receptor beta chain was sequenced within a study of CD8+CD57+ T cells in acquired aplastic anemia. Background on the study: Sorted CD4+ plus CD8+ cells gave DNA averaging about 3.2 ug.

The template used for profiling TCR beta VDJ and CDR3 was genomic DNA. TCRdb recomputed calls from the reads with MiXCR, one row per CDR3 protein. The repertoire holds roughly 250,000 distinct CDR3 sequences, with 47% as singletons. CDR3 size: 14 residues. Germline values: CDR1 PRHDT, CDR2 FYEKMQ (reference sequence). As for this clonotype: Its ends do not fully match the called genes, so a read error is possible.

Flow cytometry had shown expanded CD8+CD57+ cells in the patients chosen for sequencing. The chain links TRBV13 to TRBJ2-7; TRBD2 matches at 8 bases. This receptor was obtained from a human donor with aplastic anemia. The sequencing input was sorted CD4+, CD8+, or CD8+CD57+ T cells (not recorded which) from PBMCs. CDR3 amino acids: CASTPRGETYGQYF. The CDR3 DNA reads TGTGCCAGTACTCCGCGGGGGGAAACCTACGGGCAGTACTTC.